These 30 T cell receptor beta chains share one sample of origin, sequenced in a study of T cell repertoires in ileal Crohn's disease. Profiling relied on immunoSEQ multiplex PCR, and the TCRdb table lists in-frame clones only, not all of them. Here the sample spans roughly 29,000 clones, roughly 75% being singletons. The sample was ileal tissue. The receptors were sampled from an adult with Crohn's disease.

This clone was picked up a small number of times. The CDR3 DNA follows: TGTGCCAGCAGCCAAGAAGGCGGCGCTACCTACGAGCAGTACTTC. Protein sequence: CASSQEGGATYEQYF. The chain links TRBV14 to TRBJ2-7; no clear D gene. This CDR3 contains 15 residues. CDR1 and CDR2 (germline): SGHDN, FVKESK. V was trimmed by 0 bases and J by 2 bases, leaving 11 bases between them.

The chain carries TRBV7-9 and TRBJ2-2, with 11 positions matching TRBD1. Germline V CDR1 and CDR2: SEHNR, FQNEAQ (reference sequence). V was clipped by 4 bases and J by 0 bases; unmatched bases: 10. The CDR3 covers 19 residues. As DNA, the CDR3 is TGTGCCAGCAGCTCCGGGACAGGGGGAAGTAGGCCGAACACCGGGGAGCTGTTTTTT. Translation: CASSSGTGGSRPNTGELFF.

This clone was observed a single time. V and J are TRBV12-5 and TRBJ2-3, with D unclear. This CDR3 has 13 residues. Germline V gene lookup returns CDR1 LGHNT and CDR2 FRNRAP. V was pared by 4 bases and J by 1 base, with 6 bases between. The CDR3 is CASGSPGTDTQYF. The DNA for the CDR3 is TGTGCTAGTGGTTCTCCGGGCACAGATACGCAGTATTTT.

The gene calls are TRBV19 and TRBJ1-1; 7 bases fit TRBD1. CDR3 length equals 12 residues. CDR1 is LNHDA, CDR2 SQIVND, per germline (reference sequence). V was pared by 6 bases and J by 7 bases, with 5 bases of the junction left unmatched. This CDR3 reads CASRVRDSEAFF. The CDR3 DNA follows: TGTGCCAGTAGGGTCCGGGACAGTGAAGCTTTCTTT.

The chain uses TRBV5-5 and TRBJ1-2; 7 bases are shared with TRBD1. The CDR3 totals 13 residues. The V gene's germline CDR1 is SGHKS and CDR2 YYEKEE (reference sequence). The V segment lost 0 bases and the J segment 8 bases; nucleotides outside the gene matches: 4. CDR3 protein: CASSLVGGGGYTF. The CDR3 nucleotides read TGTGCCAGCAGCTTGGTAGGGGGCGGGGGCTACACCTTC. Based on the CDR3 plus reference TRBV5-5 and TRBJ1-2, the full variable domain is DAGVTQSPTHLIKTRGQQVTLRCSPISGHKSVSWYQQVLGQGPQFIFQYYEKEERGRGNFPDRFSARQFPNYSSELNVNALLLGDSALYLCASSLVGGGGYTFGSGTRLTVV.

The chain carries TRBV5-1 and TRBJ2-3; TRBD2 matches at 8 bases. CDR1 and CDR2 from the germline V gene are SGHRS and YFSETQ. The trim removed 4 bases at V and 6 bases at J, leaving 7 bases unmatched. This CDR3 is built from 14 residues. The CDR3 protein is CASSGSGSGDTQYF. The CDR3 DNA follows: TGCGCCAGCAGCGGAAGCGGGAGCGGGGATACGCAGTATTTT.

The chain is built from TRBV6-1 and TRBJ2-7, with TRBD2 matching 12 bases. V shed 5 bases, J shed 6 bases, and the junction held 2 bases outside the gene matches. This CDR3 comprises 13 residues. The germline CDR1 and CDR2 sequences are MNHNS and SASEGT. CDR3 in DNA: TGTGCCAGCAGTCTACTAGCGGGAGGCGAGCAGTACTTC. This sequence encodes CASSLLAGGEQYF.

The chain has TRBV19 and TRBJ2-1; TRBD2 agrees at 9 bases. The germline gives CDR1 LNHDA, CDR2 SQIVND (reference sequence). This CDR3 region has 15 residues. J gave up 3 bases and V 7 bases, and 7 bases lay outside the gene matches. CDR3 coding DNA: TGTGCCAGTAAGCCTAGCGGGGCAAGCTACAATGAGCAGTTCTTC. Encoded protein: CASKPSGASYNEQFF.

The chain joins TRBV30 to TRBJ2-2, with 7 bases aligning to TRBD2. There are 15 residues in the CDR3. Germline CDR1 reads GTSNPN; CDR2 reads SVGIG (reference sequence). Germline trimming cut 0 bases from V and 5 bases from J; bases unmatched to any gene: 6. CDR3 DNA sequence: TGTGCCTGGAGTGTGGGCGGGAGCGGAACCGGGGAGCTGTTTTTT. As protein: CAWSVGGSGTGELFF.

V usage is TRBV6-5 and J usage is TRBJ2-7; 7 nucleotides agree with TRBD1. The CDR3 is 14 residues long. The V and J ends lost 7 bases and 7 bases, in that order; junction bases with no gene match: 13. The germline V gene encodes CDR1 MNHEY and CDR2 SVGAGI. The CDR3: CASKGTGATGEQYF. CDR3 DNA sequence: TGTGCCAGCAAGGGAACAGGGGCCACCGGAGAGCAGTACTTC.

The chain joins TRBV7-9 to TRBJ1-2; the D is unclear. CDR1 and CDR2 from the germline V gene are SEHNR and FQNEAQ (reference sequence). V was pared by 4 bases and J by 8 bases, with 11 bases between. This CDR3 spans 12 amino acids. CDR3 bases: TGTGCCAGCAGCTACGAGGTTATCGGCTACACCTTC. Its protein product is CASSYEVIGYTF.

The CDR3 here is CASSYYEGEGYTF. CDR3 nucleotides: TGTGCCAGCAGTTACTACGAGGGAGAGGGCTACACCTTC. The chain joins TRBV6-4 to TRBJ1-2, with unresolved D. Germline loops: CDR1 MRHNA, CDR2 SNTAGT. CDR3 size: 13 residues. Trimming cost V 5 bases and J 8 bases, with 15 bases left between them.

The genes are TRBV6-6 and TRBJ2-7; 7 positions agree with TRBD1. Germline values: CDR1 MNHNY, CDR2 SVGAGI (reference sequence). There are 15 residues in the CDR3. The ends lost 4 bases at V and 2 bases at J; junction bases unmatched: 8. CDR3 bases: TGTGCCAGCAGTTGGACCGGGACAGATCCCTACGAGCAGTACTTC. Protein: CASSWTGTDPYEQYF.

This clone has only a few counts. The sample holds other DNA sequences that translate to the same CDR3. This chain connects TRBV19 to TRBJ1-1, with 7 bases fitting TRBD1. The CDR3 runs 13 residues. Trimming took 5 bases from V and 4 from J; bases not matched to a gene: 4. CDR1 and CDR2 (germline): LNHDA, SQIVND (reference sequence). The CDR3 region is CASSENRGTEAFF. The CDR3 bases are TGTGCCAGTAGTGAGAACAGGGGCACTGAAGCTTTCTTT.

Only a few counts were recorded for this clone. The V gene is TRBV11-2, the J gene TRBJ2-7, with 8 bases fitting TRBD1. With V trimmed by 5 bases and J by 0 bases, 6 bases remained unmatched. This CDR3 comprises 15 residues. Looked up from germline, CDR1 is SGHAT and CDR2 is FQNNGV. The CDR3 region has the DNA TGTGCCAGCAGCGTGACAGGGGCACTCTCCTACGAGCAGTACTTC. Its protein is CASSVTGALSYEQYF.

This clone appeared a few times. The gene calls are TRBV11-2 and TRBJ2-5; TRBD2 matches at 9 bases. With the DNA end fitting TRBJ2-7 better, the J assignment may be wrong. CDR1 and CDR2 (germline): SGHAT, FQNNGV. The CDR3 loop spans 15 amino acids. CDR3 bases: TGTGCCAGCAGCTTAGGGACTAGCGCAGCCTACGAGCAGTACTTC. Its protein is CASSLGTSAAYEQYF.

Only a few counts were recorded for this clone. The chain uses TRBV6-1 and TRBJ1-2, with 7 nucleotides matching TRBD1. Germline assignment: CDR1 MNHNS and CDR2 SASEGT. The CDR3 is 15 residues long. V was clipped by 5 bases and J by 2 bases; unmatched bases: 8. CDR3 sequence (DNA): TGTGCCAGCAGTCCCTACCCAGGGGGAAACTATGGCTACACCTTC. Translating gives CASSPYPGGNYGYTF.

CDR3 loop: CASSQVPLPGLAEFHTDTQYF. The CDR3 region has the DNA TGCGCCAGCAGCCAAGTCCCTCTCCCGGGACTAGCGGAGTTCCACACAGATACGCAGTATTTT. V and J are TRBV4-1 and TRBJ2-3, with 11 bases lining up with TRBD2. CDR3 length equals 21 residues. Unmatched junction bases numbered 17, after V lost 1 base and J lost 2 bases. Germline lookup yields CDR1 MGHRA and CDR2 YSYEKL.

The chain carries TRBV6-6 and TRBJ1-2; D gene unclear. The length of the CDR3 is 13 residues. V lost 6 bases and J 6 bases, leaving 14 bases between the germline ends. The germline V gene has CDR1 MNHNY and CDR2 SVGAGI (reference sequence). The CDR3 DNA sequence: TGTGCCAGCAGCCCCGACAAAAGGAATGGCTACACCTTC. It yields the protein CASSPDKRNGYTF.

This rearrangement joins TRBV11-2 to TRBJ2-3; D is uncertain. Per germline, CDR1 SGHAT and CDR2 FQNNGV. This CDR3 is 14 amino acids long. V gave up 0 bases and J gave up 6 bases, with 10 bases separating them. DNA for the CDR3: TGTGCCAGCAGCTTAGAATTCCTCGGGGATACGCAGTATTTT. This translates into CASSLEFLGDTQYF.

The gene calls are TRBV15 and TRBJ2-1; D call uncertain. Per germline, CDR1 LNHNV and CDR2 YYDKDF (reference sequence). V lost 5 bases, J lost 4 bases, and 12 bases lay in between. CDR3 length equals 14 residues. The CDR3 region has the DNA TGTGCCACCAGCCTAGGCGGATTATACAATGAGCAGTTCTTC. This sequence encodes CATSLGGLYNEQFF.

V is TRBV15 and J is TRBJ1-5, with D possibly being TRBD1 (5 bases). Germline CDR1 reads LNHNV; CDR2 reads YYDKDF (reference sequence). The ends were cut back, 2 bases at V and 7 bases at J, with 18 bases in the middle. The CDR3 is made up of 16 amino acids. The CDR3 loop reads CATSRPGNADGQPQHF. The DNA for the CDR3 is TGTGCCACCAGCAGACCAGGGAACGCCGACGGGCAGCCCCAGCATTTT. Full variable domain (rest looked up from reference TRBV15 and TRBJ1-5): DAMVIQNPRYQVTQFGKPVTLSCSQTLNHNVMYWYQQKSSQAPKLLFHYYDKDFNNEADTPDNFQSRRPNTSFCFLDIRSPGLGDTAMYLCATSRPGNADGQPQHFGDGTRLSIL.

The J gene is TRBJ2-7, the V gene TRBV7-9; the D is unclear. Germline V gene lookup returns CDR1 SEHNR and CDR2 FQNEAQ (reference sequence). Between the trimmed V and J ends, which lost 2 bases and 6 bases, there was a span of 11 bases. The CDR3 is made up of 13 amino acids. CDR3 in DNA: TGTGCCAGCAGCTTATTCGCCGAGAGCGAGCAGTACTTC. It translates to CASSLFAESEQYF.

This chain uses TRBV25-1 with TRBJ1-1; D may be TRBD1 (6 bases). Germline V CDR1 and CDR2: MGHDK, SYGVNS. This CDR3 contains 14 residues. Trimming removed 4 bases at V and 4 bases at J, with 13 bases between. The CDR3 here is CASSGQAWGTEAFF. In nucleotides, the CDR3 is TGTGCCAGCAGTGGACAGGCCTGGGGCACTGAAGCTTTCTTT.

V and J are TRBV7-2 and TRBJ2-5; TRBD2 matches at 9 bases. This CDR3 spans 16 amino acids. V was clipped by 0 bases and J by 1 base; unmatched bases: 3. The germline V gene has CDR1 SGHTA and CDR2 FQGNSA. The CDR3 loop reads CASSLASGSGQETQYF. In DNA, the CDR3 is TGTGCCAGCAGCTTAGCTAGCGGGAGTGGCCAAGAGACCCAGTACTTC.

The V gene is TRBV7-2, the J gene TRBJ1-1; the D is unclear. CDR1 and CDR2 from the germline V gene are SGHTA and FQGNSA. V lost 1 base and J 11 bases, leaving 11 bases between the germline ends. There are 12 residues in the CDR3. CDR3 in DNA: TGTGCCAGCAGCTTAGACGGGGTGCGGGCTTTCTTT. This sequence encodes CASSLDGVRAFF.

CDR3 bases: TGCGCCAGCAGCCAAGATTATAATAAGGGGTATGGCTACACCTTC. The encoded protein is CASSQDYNKGYGYTF. The V gene is TRBV4-3, the J gene TRBJ1-2, with D perhaps matching TRBD1 (5 bases). The CDR3 runs 15 residues. Germline V CDR1 and CDR2: LGHNA, YSLEER. Trimming shortened V by 0 bases and J by 5 bases, and 13 bases separated the two germline ends.

This clone was recorded once. The V call is TRBV6-1, the J call TRBJ1-1, with a tentative D call TRBD1 (5 bases). This CDR3 has 15 amino acids. The V end lost 7 bases, the J end lost 1 base, and 16 bases lay between the germline ends. CDR1 and CDR2 from the germline V gene are MNHNS and SASEGT. The CDR3 region has the DNA TGTGCCAGCACCAAGGGGCAAACAGGGAACACTGAAGCTTTCTTT. It yields the protein CASTKGQTGNTEAFF.

Written as DNA, the CDR3 is TGTGCCAGCTCACCAAGACAGACCTACGAGCAGTACTTC. Translation: CASSPRQTYEQYF. The gene calls are TRBV18 and TRBJ2-7; TRBD1 might be the D (5 bases). Germline V gene data show CDR1 as KGHSH and CDR2 as LQKENI. Trimming shortened V by 2 bases and J by 2 bases, and 7 bases separated the two germline ends. The CDR3 has 13 residues.

V usage is TRBV19 and J usage is TRBJ2-4, with D maybe TRBD1 (6 bases). Trimming removed 6 bases at V and 4 bases at J, with 16 bases between. Germline CDR1 reads LNHDA; CDR2 reads SQIVND (reference sequence). The CDR3 totals 15 residues. Written as DNA, the CDR3 is TGTGCCAGTAGGGGCTTTAGGGACATAAAAAACATTCAGTACTTC. It codes for CASRGFRDIKNIQYF.